The rows below give T cell receptor beta chains drawn from one sample of a study of T cell repertoires in cytomegalovirus infection. These receptors are not linked to any known antigen. TCRdb redid the calling of the reads with MiXCR, one entry per CDR3 protein. The sample includes roughly 500,000 distinct CDR3 sequences, 33% seen only once; the top ten take 15% to 20%. Here the sequenced sample was cultured PBMCs, taken from culture after CMV antigen stimulation. Every receptor here comes from a human donor in good health (CMV status not recorded). Some clones in this sample may be carry-over from other donors' samples. CDR3s include the opening cysteine and the closing phenylalanine or tryptophan. D genes are given only for firm matches. Size is stated for part of the rows, as once, few or many counts, or as a class when the clone is expanded.

v_call: TRBV6-2/TRBV6-3; cdr3_length: 15; clone_size: few; d_call: .; j_call: TRBJ2-5; cdr3_nt: TGTGCCAGCAGCCCAGGGGATTACCATCAAGAGACCCAGTACTTC; cdr3_aa: CASSPGDYHQETQYF
v_call: TRBV5-1; cdr3_length: 15; clone_size: .; d_call: TRBD1; j_call: TRBJ1-1; cdr3_nt: TGCGCCAGTAACACACGGGACAGGAGGGAGACTGAAGCTTTCTTT; cdr3_aa: CASNTRDRRETEAFF
v_call: TRBV6-2/TRBV6-3; cdr3_length: 12; clone_size: .; d_call: .; j_call: TRBJ2-7; cdr3_nt: TGTGCCAGCAGTAAACTGGACTACGAGCAGTACTTC; cdr3_aa: CASSKLDYEQYF
v_call: TRBV6-6; cdr3_length: 14; clone_size: .; d_call: TRBD1; j_call: TRBJ1-2; cdr3_nt: TGTGCCAGCAGTGTAGGGACAGGGACTTATGGCTACACCTTC; cdr3_aa: CASSVGTGTYGYTF
v_call: TRBV12-3/TRBV12-4; cdr3_length: 13; clone_size: few; d_call: .; j_call: TRBJ2-1; cdr3_nt: TGTGCCAGCAGCACCCCGTCGTTACAGGAGCAGTTCTTC; cdr3_aa: CASSTPSLQEQFF
v_call: TRBV20-1; cdr3_length: 15; clone_size: .; d_call: TRBD1; j_call: TRBJ1-4; cdr3_nt: TGCAGTGCTATAGGACAGGGTTTGGGAAATGAAAAACTGTTTTTT; cdr3_aa: CSAIGQGLGNEKLFF
v_call: TRBV7-2; cdr3_length: 15; clone_size: .; d_call: TRBD2; j_call: TRBJ2-3; cdr3_nt: TGTGCCAGCAGCTTGCCCGGGACTAGCTCGGATACGCAGTATTTT; cdr3_aa: CASSLPGTSSDTQYF
v_call: TRBV24-1; cdr3_length: 15; clone_size: few; d_call: TRBD1; j_call: TRBJ2-3; cdr3_nt: TGTGCCACCAGTACAGGGGGCGCAGCCAAAGATACGCAGTATTTT; cdr3_aa: CATSTGGAAKDTQYF
v_call: TRBV6-5; cdr3_length: 15; clone_size: .; d_call: .; j_call: TRBJ1-1; cdr3_nt: TGTGCCAGCAGTTACTCGATCTCCATGAACACTGAAGCTTTCTTT; cdr3_aa: CASSYSISMNTEAFF
v_call: TRBV7-3; cdr3_length: 15; clone_size: .; d_call: TRBD2; j_call: TRBJ2-1; cdr3_nt: TGTGCCAGCAGCTTAGAGGTAGCGGGAGAGTCTGAGCAGTTCTTC; cdr3_aa: CASSLEVAGESEQFF
v_call: TRBV7-6; cdr3_length: 15; clone_size: few; d_call: .; j_call: TRBJ2-1; cdr3_nt: TGTGCCAGCAGCTTAGGAGTTTTCTCCTACAATGAGCAGTTCTTC; cdr3_aa: CASSLGVFSYNEQFF
v_call: TRBV7-2; cdr3_length: 15; clone_size: .; d_call: .; j_call: TRBJ2-3; cdr3_nt: TGTGCCAGCAGCTTAGGTACCTTCCCCCCAGATACGCAGTATTTT; cdr3_aa: CASSLGTFPPDTQYF
v_call: TRBV28; cdr3_length: 15; clone_size: many; d_call: TRBD2; j_call: TRBJ2-1; cdr3_nt: TGTGCCAGCAGTCCACCGGGGACTAGCAACAATGAGCAGTTCTTC; cdr3_aa: CASSPPGTSNNEQFF
v_call: TRBV7-2; cdr3_length: 14; clone_size: .; d_call: TRBD1; j_call: TRBJ2-7; cdr3_nt: TGTGCCAGCAGCGGGGGGACAGGACCCCTCGAGCAGTACTTC; cdr3_aa: CASSGGTGPLEQYF
v_call: TRBV10-3; cdr3_length: 14; clone_size: .; d_call: .; j_call: TRBJ1-2; cdr3_nt: TGTGCCATCACCGAAGGGGACGGGAACTATGGCTACACCTTC; cdr3_aa: CAITEGDGNYGYTF
v_call: TRBV7-8; cdr3_length: 16; clone_size: few; d_call: TRBD1; j_call: TRBJ2-3; cdr3_nt: TGTGCCAGCAGCCGGACAGGGAGTAGCCTTACAGATACGCAGTATTTT; cdr3_aa: CASSRTGSSLTDTQYF
v_call: TRBV6-1; cdr3_length: 16; clone_size: few; d_call: .; j_call: TRBJ2-6; cdr3_nt: TGTGCCAGCACCCAAGAAGGGCAGACTGGGGCCAACGTCCTGACTTTC; cdr3_aa: CASTQEGQTGANVLTF
v_call: TRBV7-2; cdr3_length: 17; clone_size: many; d_call: .; j_call: TRBJ2-7; cdr3_nt: TGTGCCAGCAGCCAAACCGCGAGAGCCTTCGACTCCTACGAGCAGTACTTC; cdr3_aa: CASSQTARAFDSYEQYF
v_call: TRBV2; cdr3_length: 14; clone_size: .; d_call: .; j_call: TRBJ2-5; cdr3_nt: TGTGCCAGCAGTGAAAAGGGATTCCAAGAGACCCAGTACTTC; cdr3_aa: CASSEKGFQETQYF
v_call: TRBV12-3/TRBV12-4; cdr3_length: 14; clone_size: .; d_call: TRBD1; j_call: TRBJ1-1; cdr3_nt: TGTGCCAGCAGGGGACAGGGTGGGAACCCTGAAGCTTTCTTT; cdr3_aa: CASRGQGGNPEAFF
v_call: TRBV4-1; cdr3_length: 20; clone_size: .; d_call: TRBD1; j_call: TRBJ2-3; cdr3_nt: TGCGCCAGCAGCCAAGAACTCTTCTCCAGGTCAGGGGGCAAAAGGGGGTCCAAGTATTTT; cdr3_aa: CASSQELFSRSGGKRGSKYF
v_call: TRBV7-2; cdr3_length: 15; clone_size: many; d_call: TRBD1; j_call: TRBJ2-2; cdr3_nt: TGTGCCAGCAGTCCTCGGACAGGGGTAACCGGGGAGCTGTTTTTT; cdr3_aa: CASSPRTGVTGELFF
v_call: TRBV28; cdr3_length: 14; clone_size: .; d_call: .; j_call: TRBJ1-1; cdr3_nt: TGTGCCAGCAGTTTACCAAACCAGAACACTGAAGCTTTCTTT; cdr3_aa: CASSLPNQNTEAFF
v_call: TRBV5-1; cdr3_length: 14; clone_size: .; d_call: TRBD1; j_call: TRBJ2-1; cdr3_nt: TGCGCCAGCAGCTGGGGACAGGGCAGGAATGAGCAGTTCTTC; cdr3_aa: CASSWGQGRNEQFF
v_call: TRBV5-5; cdr3_length: 14; clone_size: .; d_call: .; j_call: TRBJ2-5; cdr3_nt: TGTGCCAGCAGCTTCGTACGGGTACAAGAGACCCAGTACTTC; cdr3_aa: CASSFVRVQETQYF
v_call: TRBV19; cdr3_length: 17; clone_size: .; d_call: .; j_call: TRBJ1-3; cdr3_nt: TGTGCCAGTAACCCTCGCTCTCCGGGACCGGTCGGAAACACCATATATTTT; cdr3_aa: CASNPRSPGPVGNTIYF
v_call: TRBV5-4; cdr3_length: 15; clone_size: many; d_call: .; j_call: TRBJ1-2; cdr3_nt: TGTGCCAGCAGCTCGAAGACAGGAATGGGCTATGGCTACACCTTC; cdr3_aa: CASSSKTGMGYGYTF
v_call: TRBV7-2; cdr3_length: 16; clone_size: many; d_call: TRBD2; j_call: TRBJ2-5; cdr3_nt: TGTGCCAGCAGCTGGCGCGGGGCTAGCGGGAAGGAGACCCAGTACTTC; cdr3_aa: CASSWRGASGKETQYF